This paragraph covers one TCR beta chain sequence. A much larger clonotype is one base distant, so this may be a read error. Germline V gives CDR1 GTSNPN, CDR2 SVGIG (reference sequence). The CDR3 length is 15 residues. The J segment lost 12 bases and the V segment lost 4 bases, leaving 17 bases of the junction unmatched. This sample stems from a study of tumor and adjacent non-tumor tissue in lung cancer. Study summary: Patients comprised about a dozen adenocarcinoma, a couple of squamous cell carcinoma and 1 small cell lung cancer.

TCRbeta libraries were built with three rounds of nested PCR, modified from ARM-PCR. TCRdb independently ran MiXCR on the multiplex PCR reads; one entry per CDR3 protein. Seen here are tens of thousands of distinct CDR3 sequences, roughly 70% observed once, and the top ten hold around 30%. This sample's RNA came from whole unsorted tissue. This non-tumor lung sample came from over 3 cm beyond the tumor edge. Between August and November 2014, newly diagnosed, chemotherapy-naive lung cancer patients underwent thoracic surgery in China. The sequence was collected from a woman aged 50 to 65 with non-small cell lung cancer. The rearrangement joins TRBV30 to TRBJ2-1; 8 nucleotides match TRBD2. The sequenced sample was distant non-tumor lung tissue. The CDR3 sequence: CAWTNGTRFSTWQFF. DNA for the CDR3: TGTGCCTGGACCAACGGGACTAGATTTTCGACATGGCAGTTCTTC.